The entry below gives a single T cell receptor beta chain sequence along with its context. The entry originates in a study of blood T cell repertoires in COVID-19. The wider study: Donors in the United States, Italy and Spain gave samples during acute or convalescent COVID-19. The analysed material was cDNA or gDNA that came from T cells, B-cell-depleted T cells, or PBMCs.

This CDR3 region has 16 residues. CDR1 and CDR2 from the germline V gene are SNHLY and FYNNEI. V lost 8 bases and J lost 4, with 20 bases in between. In the authors' methods: Estimation of nucleated cell counts was performed using reference gene primer amplification. Some clones are missing from TCRdb's copy, which holds only in-frame ones; the method was immunoSEQ multiplex PCR. The V and J calls and clone size are taken from that table; D and trimming were inferred from the DNA. This sample has just under 80,000 clones, with roughly four fifths found just once. Sequencing input: peripheral blood. The source of this sequence is a woman aged 70-85 years with acute or convalescent COVID-19. This sequence joins TRBV2 and TRBJ2-2; tentative D call: TRBD2 (5 bases). This chain's CDR3 is CASPKSPSSLTGELFF. For the CDR3, the DNA is TGTGCCAGCCCAAAATCCCCGTCTAGCCTCACCGGGGAGCTGTTTTTT.